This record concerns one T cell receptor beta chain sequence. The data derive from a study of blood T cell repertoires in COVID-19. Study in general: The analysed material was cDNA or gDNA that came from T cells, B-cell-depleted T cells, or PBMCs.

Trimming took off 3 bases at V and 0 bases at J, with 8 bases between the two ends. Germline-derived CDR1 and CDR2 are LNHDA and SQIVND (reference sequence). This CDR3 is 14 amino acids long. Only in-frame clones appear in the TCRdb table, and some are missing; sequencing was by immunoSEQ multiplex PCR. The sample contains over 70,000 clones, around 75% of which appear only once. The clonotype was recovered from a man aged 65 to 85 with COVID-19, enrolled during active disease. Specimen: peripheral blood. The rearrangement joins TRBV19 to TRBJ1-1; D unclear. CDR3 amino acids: CASSMYPVNTEAFF. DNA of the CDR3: TGTGCCAGTAGTATGTACCCAGTGAACACTGAAGCTTTCTTT.